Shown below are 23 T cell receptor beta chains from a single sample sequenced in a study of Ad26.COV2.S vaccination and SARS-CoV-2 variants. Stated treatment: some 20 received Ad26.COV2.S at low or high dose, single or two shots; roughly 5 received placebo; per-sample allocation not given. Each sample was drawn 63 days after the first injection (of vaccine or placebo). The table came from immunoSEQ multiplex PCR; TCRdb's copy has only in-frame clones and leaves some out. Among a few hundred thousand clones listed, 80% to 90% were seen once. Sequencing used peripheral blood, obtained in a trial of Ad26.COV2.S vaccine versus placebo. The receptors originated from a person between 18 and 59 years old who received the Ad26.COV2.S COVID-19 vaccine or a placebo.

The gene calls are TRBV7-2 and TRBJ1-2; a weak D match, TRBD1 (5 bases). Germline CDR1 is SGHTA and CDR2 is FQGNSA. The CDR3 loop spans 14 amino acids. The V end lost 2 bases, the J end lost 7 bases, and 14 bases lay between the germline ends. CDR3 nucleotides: TGTGCCAGCAGCTTACGGGGGTCAAGAGGTGGCTACACCTTC. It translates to CASSLRGSRGGYTF.

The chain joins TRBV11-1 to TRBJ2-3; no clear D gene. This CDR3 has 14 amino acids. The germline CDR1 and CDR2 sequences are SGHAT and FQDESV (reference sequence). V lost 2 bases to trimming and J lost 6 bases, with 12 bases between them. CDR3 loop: CASSLNYPPDTQYF. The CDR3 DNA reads TGTGCCAGCAGCTTAAATTACCCGCCGGATACGCAGTATTTT.

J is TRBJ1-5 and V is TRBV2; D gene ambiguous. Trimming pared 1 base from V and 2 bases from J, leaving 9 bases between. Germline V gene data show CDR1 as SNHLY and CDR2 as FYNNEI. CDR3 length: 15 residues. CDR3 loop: CASSEDVAGNQPQHF. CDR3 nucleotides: TGTGCCAGCAGTGAAGACGTGGCAGGCAATCAGCCCCAGCATTTT. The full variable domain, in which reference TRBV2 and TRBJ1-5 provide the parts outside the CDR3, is EPEVTQTPSHQVTQMGQEVILRCVPISNHLYFYWYRQILGQKVEFLVSFYNNEISEKSEIFDDQFSVERPDGSNFTLKIRSTKLEDSAMYFCASSEDVAGNQPQHFGDGTRLSIL.

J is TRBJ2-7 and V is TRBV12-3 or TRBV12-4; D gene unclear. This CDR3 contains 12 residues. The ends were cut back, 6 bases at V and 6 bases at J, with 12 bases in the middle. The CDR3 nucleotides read TGTGCCAGCAGCCCCGGGCGTCTCGAGCAGTACTTC. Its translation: CASSPGRLEQYF.

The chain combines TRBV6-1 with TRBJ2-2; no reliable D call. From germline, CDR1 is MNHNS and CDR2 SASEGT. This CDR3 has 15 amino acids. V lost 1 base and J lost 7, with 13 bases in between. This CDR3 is CASSEVKDLNGELFF. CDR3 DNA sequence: TGTGCCAGCAGTGAAGTTAAGGACCTAAACGGGGAGCTGTTTTTT.

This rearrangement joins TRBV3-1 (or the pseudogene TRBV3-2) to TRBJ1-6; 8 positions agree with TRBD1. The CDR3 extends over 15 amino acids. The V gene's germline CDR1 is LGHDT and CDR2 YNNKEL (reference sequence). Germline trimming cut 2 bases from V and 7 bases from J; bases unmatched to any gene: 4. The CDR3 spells CASSQSWTGNSPLHF. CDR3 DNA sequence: TGTGCCAGCAGCCAATCCTGGACAGGGAATTCACCCCTCCACTTT.

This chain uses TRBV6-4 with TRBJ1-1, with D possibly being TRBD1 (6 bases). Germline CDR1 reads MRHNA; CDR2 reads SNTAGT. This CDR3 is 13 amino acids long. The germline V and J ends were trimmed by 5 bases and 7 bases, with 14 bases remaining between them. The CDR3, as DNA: TGTGCCAGCAGTTCCAGGGAAGGGGGTGAAGCTTTCTTT. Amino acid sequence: CASSSREGGEAFF.

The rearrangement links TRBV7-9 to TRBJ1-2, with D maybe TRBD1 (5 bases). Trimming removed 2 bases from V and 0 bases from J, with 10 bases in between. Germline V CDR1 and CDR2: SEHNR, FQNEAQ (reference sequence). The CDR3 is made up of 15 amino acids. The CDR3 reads CASSLLDRSNYGYTF. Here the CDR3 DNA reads TGTGCCAGCAGCTTATTAGACAGATCTAACTATGGCTACACCTTC.

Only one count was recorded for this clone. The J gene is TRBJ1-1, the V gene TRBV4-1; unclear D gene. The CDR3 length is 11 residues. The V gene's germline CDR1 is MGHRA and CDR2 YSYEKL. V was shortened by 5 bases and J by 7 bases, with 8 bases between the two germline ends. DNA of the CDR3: TGCGCCAGCAGCTTAAACTATGAAGCTTTCTTT. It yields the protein CASSLNYEAFF.

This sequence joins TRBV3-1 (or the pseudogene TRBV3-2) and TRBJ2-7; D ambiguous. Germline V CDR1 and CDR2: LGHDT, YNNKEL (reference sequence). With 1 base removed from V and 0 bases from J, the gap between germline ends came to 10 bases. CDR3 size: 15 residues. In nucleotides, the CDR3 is TGTGCCAGCAGCCAAGGGGCTAGGAGCTCCTACGAGCAGTACTTC. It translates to CASSQGARSSYEQYF.

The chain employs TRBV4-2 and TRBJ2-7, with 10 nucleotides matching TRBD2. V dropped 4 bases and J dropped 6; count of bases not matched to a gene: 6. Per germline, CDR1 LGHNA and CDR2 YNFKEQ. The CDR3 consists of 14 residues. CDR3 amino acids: CASSPSGGRLEQYF. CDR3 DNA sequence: TGTGCCAGCAGCCCTAGCGGGGGCCGCCTCGAGCAGTACTTC.

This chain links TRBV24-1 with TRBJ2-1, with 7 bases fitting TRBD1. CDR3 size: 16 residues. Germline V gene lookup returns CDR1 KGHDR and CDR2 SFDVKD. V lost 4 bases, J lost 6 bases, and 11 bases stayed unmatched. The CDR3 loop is CATSDSGGEAFNEQFF. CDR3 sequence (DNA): TGTGCCACCAGTGACTCAGGGGGTGAAGCTTTCAATGAGCAGTTCTTC.

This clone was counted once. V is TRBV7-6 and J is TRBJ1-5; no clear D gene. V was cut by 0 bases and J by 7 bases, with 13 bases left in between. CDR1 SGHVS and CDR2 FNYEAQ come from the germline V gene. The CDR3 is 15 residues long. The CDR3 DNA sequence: TGTGCCAGCAGCTTAGCGAAGGGCTTTGGCCAGCCCCAGCATTTT. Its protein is CASSLAKGFGQPQHF. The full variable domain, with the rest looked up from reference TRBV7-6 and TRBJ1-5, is GAGVSQSPRYKVTKRGQDVALRCDPISGHVSLYWYRQALGQGPEFLTYFNYEAQQDKSGLPNDRFSAERPEGSISTLTIQRTEQRDSAMYRCASSLAKGFGQPQHFGDGTRLSIL.

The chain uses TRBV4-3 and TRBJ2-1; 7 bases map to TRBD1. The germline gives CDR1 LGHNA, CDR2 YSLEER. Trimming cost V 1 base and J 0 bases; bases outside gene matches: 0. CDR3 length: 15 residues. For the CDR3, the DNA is TGCGCCAGCAGCCAAGGGGACAGCTCCTACAATGAGCAGTTCTTC. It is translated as CASSQGDSSYNEQFF.

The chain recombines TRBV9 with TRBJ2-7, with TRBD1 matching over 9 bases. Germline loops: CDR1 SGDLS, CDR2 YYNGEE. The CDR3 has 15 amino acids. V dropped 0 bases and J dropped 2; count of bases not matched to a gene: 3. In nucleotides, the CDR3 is TGTGCCAGCAGCGTAGAGGGACAGGGAACCTACGAGCAGTACTTC. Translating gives CASSVEGQGTYEQYF.

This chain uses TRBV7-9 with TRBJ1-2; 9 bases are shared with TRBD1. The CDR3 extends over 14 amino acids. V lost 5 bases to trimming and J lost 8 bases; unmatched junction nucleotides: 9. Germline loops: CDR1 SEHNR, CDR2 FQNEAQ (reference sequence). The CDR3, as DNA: TGTGCCAGCAGCCCCGGGACAGGGCGCTGGGGCTACACCTTC. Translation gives CASSPGTGRWGYTF. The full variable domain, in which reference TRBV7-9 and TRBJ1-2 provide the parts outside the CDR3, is DTGVSQNPRHKITKRGQNVTFRCDPISEHNRLYWYRQTLGQGPEFLTYFQNEAQLEKSRLLSDRFSAERPKGSFSTLEIQRTEQGDSAMYLCASSPGTGRWGYTFGSGTRLTVV.

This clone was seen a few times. The CDR3 coding sequence is TGTGCCAGCAGTGCCCGGGATACGCAGTATTTT. It translates to CASSARDTQYF. J is TRBJ2-3 and V is TRBV27; D gene ambiguous. V lost 5 bases, J lost 6 bases, and 6 bases lay in between. This CDR3 comprises 11 residues. From germline, CDR1 is MNHEY and CDR2 SMNVEV (reference sequence).

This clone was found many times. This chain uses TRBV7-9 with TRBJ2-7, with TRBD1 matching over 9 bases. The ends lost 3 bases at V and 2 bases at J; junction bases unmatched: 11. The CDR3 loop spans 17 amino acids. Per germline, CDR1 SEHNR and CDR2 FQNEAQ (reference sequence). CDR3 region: CASSFSMVQGATYEQYF. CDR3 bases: TGTGCCAGCAGCTTTAGCATGGTACAGGGGGCCACCTACGAGCAGTACTTC.

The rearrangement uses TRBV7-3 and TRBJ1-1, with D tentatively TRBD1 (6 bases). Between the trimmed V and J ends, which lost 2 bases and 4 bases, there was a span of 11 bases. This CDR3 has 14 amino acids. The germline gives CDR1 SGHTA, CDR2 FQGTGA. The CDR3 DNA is TGTGCCAGCAGCTTAGAGGGGGGAGTCACTGAAGCTTTCTTT. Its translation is CASSLEGGVTEAFF.

CDR3 residues: CAWSPQGLDGYTF. DNA of the CDR3: TGTGCCTGGAGTCCACAGGGACTGGATGGCTACACCTTC. The rearrangement links TRBV30 to TRBJ1-2; perhaps TRBD1 as D (6 bases). V was trimmed by 2 bases and J by 6 bases, leaving 13 bases between them. This CDR3 region has 13 residues. Germline assignment: CDR1 GTSNPN and CDR2 SVGIG (reference sequence).

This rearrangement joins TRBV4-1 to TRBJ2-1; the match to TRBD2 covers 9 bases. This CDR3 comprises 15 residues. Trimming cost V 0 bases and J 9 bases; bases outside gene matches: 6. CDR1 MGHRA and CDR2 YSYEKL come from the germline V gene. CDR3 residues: CASSQEGGGAAEQFF. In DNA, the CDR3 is TGCGCCAGCAGCCAAGAAGGCGGGGGGGCGGCTGAGCAGTTCTTC.

This CDR3 reads CASQKGLAGGLETQYF. CDR3 in DNA: TGTGCCAGCCAGAAGGGACTAGCGGGGGGGCTCGAGACCCAGTACTTC. The J gene is TRBJ2-5, the V gene TRBV11-2, with TRBD2 matching over 16 bases. With 8 bases clipped from V and 5 bases from J, the junction kept 8 bases outside the gene matches. From germline, CDR1 is SGHAT and CDR2 FQNNGV. This CDR3 has 16 residues.

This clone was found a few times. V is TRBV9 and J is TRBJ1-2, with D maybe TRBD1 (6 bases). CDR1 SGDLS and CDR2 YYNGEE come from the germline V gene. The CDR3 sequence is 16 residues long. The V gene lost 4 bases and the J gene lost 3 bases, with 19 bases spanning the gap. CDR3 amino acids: CASSLHGQYGDYGYTF. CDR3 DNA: TGTGCCAGCAGCCTCCACGGACAGTACGGGGACTATGGCTACACCTTC.